This T cell receptor (beta chain) appears in the sequencing data of a study of T cells in Graves' hyperthyroidism and ophthalmopathy. In the study overall: The authors collected peripheral blood at initial diagnosis, before any treatment.

Stable Graves' hyperthyroidism denoted no ophthalmopathy progression over 18 months. The PBMCs were sourced from fresh peripheral blood (less than 11 ml). To note about this clonotype: The antigen remains unidentified. A much larger clone differs from this one at a single base, so this may be a read error.

Study observations and caveats: Ophthalmopathy was told apart from stable hyperthyroidism by a 13 V-J model.

Germline V gives CDR1 KGHSH, CDR2 LQKENI. This CDR3 spans 15 amino acids. V was clipped by 4 bases and J by 4 bases; unmatched bases: 5. The investigators amplified TCR beta CDR3 regions from RNA transcripts. Primed by the HTBI set, a first-round RT-PCR was run on the TCR CDR3. TCRdb itself ran the multiplex PCR reads through MiXCR, one entry per CDR3 protein. The repertoire consists of approximately 560,000 distinct CDR3 sequences, with around 16% occurring once and the leading ten covering around 7.5%. J is TRBJ2-3 and V is TRBV18, with 10 bases matching TRBD1. This clonotype originated in a woman aged 25 to 39 with Graves' hyperthyroidism. Sequencing was carried out using blood. The DNA for the CDR3 is TGTGCCAGCTCACAGGGACAGGGGACCCCAGATACGCAGTATTTT. Translation gives CASSQGQGTPDTQYF. The full variable domain, its missing parts supplied by reference TRBV18 and TRBJ2-3, is NAGVMQNPRHLVRRRGQEARLRCSPMKGHSHVYWYRQLPEEGLKFMVYLQKENIIDESGMPKERFSAEFPKEGPSILRIQQVVRGDSAAYFCASSQGQGTPDTQYFGPGTRLTVL.